This is a list of T cell receptor beta chains from one sample in a study of cytomegalovirus exposure and HLA in healthy donors. Clones were sequenced by immunoSEQ multiplex PCR, and TCRdb holds only the in-frame ones, with some missing. The sample includes about 160,000 clones, approximately 77% seen only once; the top ten take 3% to 4.5%. Material for sequencing was PBMCs. Source of these receptors: a man between 25 and 39 years old in good health and CMV-seropositive. Both conserved end residues are part of each CDR3. A D gene is named only where the DNA matches it firmly. Size tells how often a clone was seen (once, few, many) or the class of an expanded clone, and some rows leave it out.

abundance	d_gene	v_gene	j_gene	CDR3aa	CDR3nt
-	-	TRBV9	TRBJ2-7	CASSVDGGAYEQYF	TGTGCCAGCAGCGTAGATGGCGGAGCCTACGAGCAGTACTTC
-	-	TRBV18	TRBJ2-1	CASSPGATEQFF	TGTGCCAGCTCACCAGGGGCCACTGAGCAGTTCTTC
-	-	TRBV28	TRBJ2-5	CATSPSPYQETQYF	TGTGCCACCAGTCCTAGTCCGTACCAAGAGACCCAGTACTTC
-	-	TRBV9	TRBJ2-2	CASSVGPQGTGELFF	TGTGCCAGCAGCGTAGGCCCCCAGGGCACCGGGGAGCTGTTTTTT
-	TRBD2	TRBV2	TRBJ2-5	CASSDMASGERTQYF	TGTGCCAGCAGTGATATGGCTAGCGGGGAGAGGACCCAGTACTTC
-	-	TRBV16	TRBJ1-5	CASSQSRQPQHF	TGTGCCAGCAGCCAATCCCGGCAGCCCCAGCATTTT
-	-	TRBV7-3	TRBJ2-1	CASSVSGVNEQFF	TGTGCCAGCAGCGTATCAGGGGTGAATGAGCAGTTCTTC
-	TRBD1	TRBV5-5	TRBJ2-7	CASSFSGQTYEQYF	TGTGCCAGCAGCTTCTCGGGACAGACCTACGAGCAGTACTTC
-	-	TRBV7-8	TRBJ2-5	CASSEYSGRDRRETQYF	TGTGCCAGCAGCGAGTATAGCGGCCGGGACCGGCGGGAGACCCAGTACTTC
-	-	TRBV19	TRBJ1-5	CASSVTGLGWSNQPQHF	TGTGCCAGTAGTGTTACAGGGTTGGGTTGGAGCAATCAGCCCCAGCATTTT
-	TRBD1	TRBV7-9	TRBJ2-1	CASRGQGFSYNEQFF	TGTGCCAGCAGGGGACAGGGGTTCTCCTACAATGAGCAGTTCTTC
few	-	TRBV4-3	TRBJ1-1	CASSQVWGNTEAFF	TGCGCCAGCAGCCAAGTCTGGGGCAACACTGAAGCTTTCTTT
once	TRBD1	TRBV5-4	TRBJ2-3	CASTGQGADTQYF	TGTGCCAGCACGGGCCAGGGGGCTGATACGCAGTATTTT
few	-	TRBV2	TRBJ1-4	CASMRTPRDYEKLFF	TGTGCCAGCATGAGGACCCCCAGGGATTATGAAAAACTGTTTTTT
-	TRBD1	TRBV27	TRBJ1-2	CASSSQGQVLPYGYTF	TGTGCCAGCAGTTCCCAGGGACAGGTACTACCTTATGGCTACACCTTC
-	TRBD1	TRBV6-1	TRBJ2-2	CASSGQGLGTGELFF	TGTGCCAGCAGTGGACAGGGTTTAGGCACCGGGGAGCTGTTTTTT
-	TRBD1	TRBV9	TRBJ1-2	CASSENAGGDDYGYTF	TGTGCCAGCAGCGAGAATGCAGGGGGCGACGACTATGGCTACACCTTC
few	-	TRBV6-5	TRBJ2-2	CASRLGGHTGELFF	TGTGCCAGCCGCCTGGGTGGGCACACCGGGGAGCTGTTTTTT
once	-	TRBV5-4	TRBJ1-4	CASSLSATNEKLFF	TGTGCCAGCAGCTTGTCAGCAACTAATGAAAAACTGTTTTTT
-	TRBD1	TRBV4-1	TRBJ1-2	CASSRSGQGVGGYTF	TGCGCCAGCAGCCGGTCGGGACAGGGCGTAGGGGGCTACACCTTC
-	-	TRBV10-3	TRBJ1-6	CAITAGDSSYNSPLHF	TGTGCCATCACGGCAGGAGACAGCTCCTATAATTCACCCCTCCACTTT
once	TRBD2	TRBV6-1	TRBJ2-5	CASSESGLGETQYF	TGTGCCAGCAGTGAAAGCGGACTAGGGGAGACCCAGTACTTC
-	TRBD1	TRBV28	TRBJ1-2	CASSPSQGANYGYTF	TGTGCCAGCAGTCCAAGTCAGGGGGCTAACTATGGCTACACCTTC
-	-	TRBV28	TRBJ1-3	CASSLPGSSGNTIYF	TGTGCCAGCAGTTTGCCAGGTAGCTCTGGAAACACCATATATTTT
-	-	TRBV11-2	TRBJ2-1	CASTLGPHAGNEQFF	TGTGCCAGCACCCTTGGACCTCACGCGGGAAATGAGCAGTTCTTC
once	TRBD2	TRBV5-1	TRBJ2-2	CASSWLAGGTGELFF	TGCGCCAGCAGCTGGCTAGCGGGGGGCACCGGGGAGCTGTTTTTT
-	TRBD1	TRBV28	TRBJ1-2	CATHSAGQPHYGYTF	TGTGCCACCCACTCCGCGGGACAGCCTCACTATGGCTACACCTTC
-	-	TRBV27	TRBJ1-1	CASSLSRADTEAFF	TGTGCCAGCAGTTTATCTCGAGCGGATACTGAAGCTTTCTTT
-	-	TRBV11-2	TRBJ1-2	CASSLENRASYTF	TGTGCCAGCAGCTTAGAGAACAGGGCGAGCTACACCTTC
-	-	TRBV27	TRBJ2-7	CASSLSLTGSYEQYF	TGTGCCAGCAGTTTATCGCTCACTGGCTCCTACGAGCAGTACTTC
few	-	TRBV6-5	TRBJ1-4	CASSYGVNEKLFF	TGTGCCAGCAGTTACGGAGTTAATGAAAAACTGTTTTTT
-	-	TRBV2	TRBJ2-7	CASICEQYF	TGTGCCAGCATTTGCGAGCAGTACTTC
-	TRBD2	TRBV7-9	TRBJ2-3	CASSATSGGSTDTQYF	TGTGCCAGCAGCGCCACTAGCGGGGGAAGCACAGATACGCAGTATTTT
-	-	TRBV2	TRBJ2-2	CASSVPSGHLNTGELFF	TGTGCCAGCAGTGTCCCTTCGGGACACTTGAACACCGGGGAGCTGTTTTTT
-	TRBD2	TRBV13	TRBJ2-1	CASSPSSGGPHEQFF	TGTGCCAGCAGCCCGAGTAGCGGGGGGCCCCATGAGCAGTTCTTC
-	-	TRBV7-2	TRBJ1-4	CASSPTGGKLFF	TGTGCCAGCAGCCCCACCGGTGGAAAACTGTTTTTT
-	TRBD1	TRBV7-6	TRBJ1-2	CASSLGQGAGGYTF	TGTGCCAGCAGCTTAGGCCAGGGGGCAGGTGGCTACACCTTC
-	-	TRBV10-3	TRBJ1-2	CAISEARDKDYGYTF	TGTGCCATCAGTGAGGCGAGGGATAAGGACTATGGCTACACCTTC
few	TRBD2	TRBV5-1	TRBJ2-3	CASTSLAGVTDTQYF	TGCGCCAGCACTTCCCTAGCGGGGGTCACAGATACGCAGTATTTT
-	-	TRBV29-1	TRBJ2-1	CSGLTGPQAYNEQFF	TGCAGCGGCCTAACAGGGCCCCAGGCCTACAATGAGCAGTTCTTC
-	-	TRBV7-9	TRBJ1-2	CASSLNEYGYTF	TGTGCCAGCAGCTTAAATGAGTATGGCTACACCTTC
-	TRBD1	TRBV5-1	TRBJ1-2	CASSFRIQGVNYGYTF	TGCGCCAGCAGCTTTCGGATCCAGGGGGTTAACTATGGCTACACCTTC